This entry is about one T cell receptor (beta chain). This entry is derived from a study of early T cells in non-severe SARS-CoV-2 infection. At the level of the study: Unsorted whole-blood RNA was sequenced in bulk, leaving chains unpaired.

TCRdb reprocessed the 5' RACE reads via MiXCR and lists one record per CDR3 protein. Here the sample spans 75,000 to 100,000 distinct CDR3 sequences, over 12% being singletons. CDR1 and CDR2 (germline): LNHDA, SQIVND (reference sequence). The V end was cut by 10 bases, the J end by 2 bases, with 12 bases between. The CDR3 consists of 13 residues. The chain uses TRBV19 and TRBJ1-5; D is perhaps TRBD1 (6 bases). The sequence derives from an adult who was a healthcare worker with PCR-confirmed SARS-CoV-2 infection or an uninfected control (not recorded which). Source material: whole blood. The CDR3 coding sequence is TGTGCCACCAAAGGGGGAGGCAATCAGCCCCAGCATTTT. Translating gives CATKGGGNQPQHF.